Each of the 14 T cell receptor beta chains below was sequenced from the same sample in a study of blood T cells in healthy people across ages. A sample-barcoded 5' primer and a J-beta primer mix were used in a second PCR of about 7 to 12 cycles. Each CDR3 protein gets one entry after TCRdb re-called the 5' RACE reads with MiXCR. The sample records about 1.7 million distinct CDR3 sequences, 28% being singletons. What was sequenced was blood. The receptors stem from a woman in her thirties in good health.

This clonotype was detected a few times. The genes are TRBV12-3 or TRBV12-4 and TRBJ2-3; D may be TRBD1 (5 bases). V lost 4 bases and J 2 bases, leaving 10 bases between the germline ends. The CDR3 has 14 residues. The CDR3: CASSWGGDTDTQYF. CDR3 bases: TGTGCCAGCAGTTGGGGCGGAGACACAGATACGCAGTATTTT.

The sample holds a few counts of this clonotype. V is TRBV27 and J is TRBJ1-5; TRBD1 is a possible D gene (6 bases). CDR1 and CDR2 (germline): MNHEY, SMNVEV (reference sequence). Trimming left V 5 bases short and J 5 bases short, with 19 bases between. CDR3 length: 16 amino acids. CDR3 in DNA: TGTGCCAGCAGTCGGGGGGGCCAGGGGAGGTATCAGCCCCAGCATTTT. Its translation: CASSRGGQGRYQPQHF.

This clonotype was detected many times. The gene calls are TRBV24-1 and TRBJ2-7; no clear D gene. The CDR3 spans 12 residues. Between the trimmed V and J ends, which lost 9 bases and 1 base, there was a span of 9 bases. Germline CDR1 KGHDR, CDR2 SFDVKD. The DNA of the CDR3 is TGTGCCACCTCTCAAGGATCCTACGAGCAGTACTTC. It is translated as CATSQGSYEQYF.

This clonotype appeared a few times. V gene TRBV29-1 combines with J gene TRBJ2-1, with 13 bases identical to TRBD2. Germline values: CDR1 SQVTM, CDR2 ANQGSEA. This CDR3 spans 15 amino acids. The DNA of the CDR3 is TGCTGCGGGCAGGGGACTAGCGGGGATTACAATGAGCAGTTCTTC. It codes for CCGQGTSGDYNEQFF.

In its sample, this clonotype was seen once. The chain couples TRBV24-1 to TRBJ1-4, with 7 bases lining up with TRBD1. V dropped 5 bases and J dropped 8; count of bases not matched to a gene: 10. This CDR3 spans 15 amino acids. CDR1 KGHDR and CDR2 SFDVKD come from the germline V gene. The CDR3, as DNA: TGTGCCACCAGTGTTCTACAGGGGACTCGAGAAAAACTGTTTTTT. It translates to CATSVLQGTREKLFF.

The chain recombines TRBV5-1 with TRBJ1-5; D unclear. V was pared by 4 bases and J by 9 bases, with 17 bases between. The germline V gene has CDR1 SGHRS and CDR2 YFSETQ. The CDR3 runs 14 residues. DNA for the CDR3: TGCGCCAGCAGCCAGACGGGCAGCAAAGGGCCCCAGCATTTT. Translating gives CASSQTGSKGPQHF.

The gene calls are TRBV20-1 and TRBJ1-2; TRBD1 might be the D (5 bases). V was cut by 5 bases and J by 4 bases, with 11 bases left in between. CDR1 DFQATT and CDR2 SNEGSKA come from the germline V gene (reference sequence). This CDR3 region has 12 residues. CDR3 sequence reads: CSARRATYGYTF. In DNA form, the CDR3 reads TGCAGTGCTCGCAGGGCGACCTATGGCTACACCTTC.

In this sample, this clonotype turned up many times. The rearrangement uses TRBV12-5 and TRBJ2-1, with a tentative D call TRBD1 (6 bases). CDR1 is LGHNT and CDR2 is FRNRAP in the germline V gene. The V end was cut by 11 bases, the J end by 8 bases, with 16 bases between. The CDR3 is 12 residues long. In DNA, the CDR3 is TGTGCTGGCCAGGGGCAGTCCGATGAGCAGTTCTTC. It encodes CAGQGQSDEQFF. The variable domain in full, completed from reference TRBV12-5 and TRBJ2-1, reads DARVTQTPRHKVTEMGQEVTMRCQPILGHNTVFWYRQTMMQGLELLAYFRNRAPLDDSGMPKDRFSAEMPDATLATLKIQPSEPRDSAVYFCAGQGQSDEQFFGPGTRLTVL.

About this clonotype: A much larger clonotype is one base distant, so this may be a read error. The chain combines TRBV12-3 or TRBV12-4 with TRBJ1-2; TRBD1 aligns across 8 bases. This CDR3 is 16 amino acids long. The trim removed 3 bases at V and 6 bases at J, leaving 12 bases unmatched. The CDR3 loop is CASSFLPGQGGDGYTF. The DNA of the CDR3 is TGTGCCAGCAGTTTTCTCCCAGGACAGGGAGGAGATGGCTACACCTTC.

The gene calls are TRBV7-2 and TRBJ2-5, with 7 bases aligning to TRBD2. The CDR3 runs 14 residues. Trimming took 6 bases from V and 2 from J; bases not matched to a gene: 6. Germline V lookup: CDR1 SGHTA, CDR2 FQGNSA. CDR3 coding DNA: TGTGCCAGCAGGAGAGGCGGGGGTCAAGAGACCCAGTACTTC. Amino acid sequence: CASRRGGGQETQYF.

This clonotype was picked up one time. This clone may be a read error of a much larger clone one base away. This chain joins TRBV20-1 and TRBJ2-1, with D perhaps TRBD2 (7 bases). With 5 bases removed from V and 10 bases from J, the gap between germline ends came to 15 bases. Germline V gene sequence: CDR1 DFQATT, CDR2 SNEGSKA (reference sequence). CDR3 length: 12 residues. Here the CDR3 reads CSAFLRGGEQFF. DNA of the CDR3: TGCAGTGCTTTCCTTAGGGGGGGCGAGCAGTTCTTC.

This clonotype was counted between two and nine times. This chain joins TRBV5-1 and TRBJ2-3; D is possibly TRBD1 or TRBD2 (5 bases each). Germline CDR1 is SGHRS and CDR2 is YFSETQ. The CDR3 runs 14 residues. Trimming stripped 2 bases from V and 6 bases from J, with 13 bases between. The CDR3 nucleotides read TGCGCCAGCAGCTTCGGGACCGACGGGGATACGCAGTATTTT. Encoded protein: CASSFGTDGDTQYF.

V is TRBV27 and J is TRBJ1-5; tentatively, D is TRBD1 (6 bases). Germline-derived CDR1 and CDR2 are MNHEY and SMNVEV (reference sequence). This CDR3 is 13 amino acids long. With 6 bases removed from V and 11 bases from J, the gap between germline ends came to 17 bases. The CDR3 nucleotides are TGTGCCAGCAGCTCCAAACCTCAGGGGTCCCAGCATTTT. It codes for CASSSKPQGSQHF.

The chain uses TRBV19 and TRBJ2-1, with 11 bases aligning to TRBD2. The V segment lost 1 base and the J segment 9 bases; nucleotides outside the gene matches: 5. The CDR3 is made up of 15 amino acids. The germline gives CDR1 LNHDA, CDR2 SQIVND (reference sequence). CDR3 amino acids: CASSIVTSGSSEQFF. The CDR3 region has the DNA TGTGCCAGTAGTATAGTCACTAGCGGGAGTAGTGAGCAGTTCTTC.